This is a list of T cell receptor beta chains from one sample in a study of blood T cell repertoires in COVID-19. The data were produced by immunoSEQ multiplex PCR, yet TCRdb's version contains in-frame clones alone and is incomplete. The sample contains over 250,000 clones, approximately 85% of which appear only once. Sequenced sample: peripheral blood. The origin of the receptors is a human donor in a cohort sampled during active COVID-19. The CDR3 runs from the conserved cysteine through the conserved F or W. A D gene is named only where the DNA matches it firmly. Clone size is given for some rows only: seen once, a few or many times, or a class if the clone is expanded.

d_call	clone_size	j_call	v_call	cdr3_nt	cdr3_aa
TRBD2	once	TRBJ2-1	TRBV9	TGTGCCAGCAGCGTCAGTGTCTCAGTGGGGGTAGCGGGCCTAGTAGGCAATGAGCAGTTCTTC	CASSVSVSVGVAGLVGNEQFF
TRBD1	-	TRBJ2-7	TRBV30	TGTGCCTGGAAAAGGGGACAGGGGGCCTACGAGCAGTACTTC	CAWKRGQGAYEQYF
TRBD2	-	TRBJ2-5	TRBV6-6	TGTGCCAGCCGGACTAGCGACCAAGAGACCCAGTACTTC	CASRTSDQETQYF
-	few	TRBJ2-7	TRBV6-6	TGTGCCAGCAGTTACAGCCCGGGGAAGCGCGAGCAGTACTTC	CASSYSPGKREQYF
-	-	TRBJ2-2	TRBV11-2	TGTGCCAGCAGCTTTGCGGGTAGCGTTCGGCGGGGGGAGCTGTTTTTT	CASSFAGSVRRGELFF
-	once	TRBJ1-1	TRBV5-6	TGTGCCAGCAGCTTGTATGGCAGGGGAGCTTTCTTT	CASSLYGRGAFF
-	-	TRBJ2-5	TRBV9	TGTGCCAGCAGCTCCGACGTAGGTAGCGGCCAAGAGACCCAGTACTTC	CASSSDVGSGQETQYF
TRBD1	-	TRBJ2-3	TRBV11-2	TGTGCCAGCAGCTTCGGACAGGGCGCAAGGATAACAGATACGCAGTATTTT	CASSFGQGARITDTQYF
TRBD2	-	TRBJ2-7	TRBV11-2	TGTGCCAGCAGCCCCGCCGGGGCGCGGGAGGGCCGAGAGCAGTACTTC	CASSPAGAREGREQYF
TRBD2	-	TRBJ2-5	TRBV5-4	TGTGCCAGCAGCTGGGGGACTAGCGGCGGGACCCAGTACTTC	CASSWGTSGGTQYF
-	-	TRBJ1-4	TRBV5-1	TGCGCCAGCAGCTTGGCTGGGGGCAGGGAACTGTTTTTT	CASSLAGGRELFF
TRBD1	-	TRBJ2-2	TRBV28	TGTGCCAGCAGTTTAGGGGACAGCTACACCGGGGAGCTGTTTTTT	CASSLGDSYTGELFF
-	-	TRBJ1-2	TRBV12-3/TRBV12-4	TGTGCCAGCAGTTACGGCTATGGCTACACCTTC	CASSYGYGYTF
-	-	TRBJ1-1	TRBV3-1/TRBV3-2	TGTGCCAGCAGCCTTACAGCAGTGAGAAAAAATGAAGCTTTCTTT	CASSLTAVRKNEAFF
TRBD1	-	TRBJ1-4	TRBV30	TGTGCCTGGAGTAGGGGACAGTGGGATGAAAAACTGTTTTTT	CAWSRGQWDEKLFF
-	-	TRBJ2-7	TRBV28	TGTGCCAGCCACTTGAGGAGCGGACGCAACTACGAGCAGTACTTC	CASHLRSGRNYEQYF
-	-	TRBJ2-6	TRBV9	TGTGCCAGCAGCCCCTCCGGGACTTCTGGGGCCAACGTCCTGACTTTC	CASSPSGTSGANVLTF
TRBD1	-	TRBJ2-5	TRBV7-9	TGTGCCATCGCCGACAGGGCAGAGACCCAGTACTTC	CAIADRAETQYF
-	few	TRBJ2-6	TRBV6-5	TGTGCCAGCAGTTCTGGGGGGTCTGGGGCCAACGTCCTGACTTTC	CASSSGGSGANVLTF
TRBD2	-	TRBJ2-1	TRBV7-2	TGTGCCAGCAGCTTAACGGGGACTAGCGGTTACAATGAGCAGTTCTTC	CASSLTGTSGYNEQFF
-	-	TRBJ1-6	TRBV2	TGTGCCAGCAACCGCGAGAGCTCCTATAATTCACCCCTCCACTTT	CASNRESSYNSPLHF
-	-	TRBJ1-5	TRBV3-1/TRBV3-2	TGTGCCAGCAGTCGAAGTCCCTTGCAGGCTAGCAATCAGCCCCAGCATTTT	CASSRSPLQASNQPQHF
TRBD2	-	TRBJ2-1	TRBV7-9	TGTGCCAGCAGACAAACGGGACTAGCGGGAGGAGGGGGAAATGAGCAGTTCTTC	CASRQTGLAGGGGNEQFF
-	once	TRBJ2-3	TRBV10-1	TGCGCCAGCAGTGAATCCGAGTTTACCACAGATACGCAGTATTTT	CASSESEFTTDTQYF